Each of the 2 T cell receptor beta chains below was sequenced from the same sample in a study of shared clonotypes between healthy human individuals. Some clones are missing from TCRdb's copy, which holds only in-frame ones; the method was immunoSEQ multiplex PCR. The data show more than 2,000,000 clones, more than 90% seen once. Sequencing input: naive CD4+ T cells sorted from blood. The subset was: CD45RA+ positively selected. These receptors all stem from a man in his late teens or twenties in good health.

The CDR3, as DNA: TGTGCCAGCAGCTCAGGACCTATGGGAAGGGGCACAGATACGCAGTATTTT. This sequence encodes CASSSGPMGRGTDTQYF. The chain couples TRBV7-6 to TRBJ2-3, with D hard to call. This CDR3 has 17 residues. Germline V CDR1 and CDR2: SGHVS, FNYEAQ. Trimming took 4 bases from V and 1 from J, leaving 18 bases between them.

The CDR3 DNA follows: TGTGCCAGCAGCCTCTTATGGCGGGACGGTTACTACAATGAGCAGTTCTTC. This sequence encodes CASSLLWRDGYYNEQFF. The chain links TRBV14 to TRBJ2-1; maybe TRBD2 (6 bases). Germline V gives CDR1 SGHDN, CDR2 FVKESK. The length of the CDR3 is 17 residues. V lost 4 bases, J lost 3 bases, and 19 bases lay in between.